What follows are 28 T cell receptor beta chains derived from one specimen sequenced in a study of vaccination and CD4 T cells after COVID-19. An Oncomine TCR Beta short-read assay was used to sequence the DNA from cultured CD4+ T cells. TCRdb redid the calling of the PCR reads with MiXCR, one entry per CDR3 protein. The table lists around 3,100 distinct CDR3 sequences, over 70% of them singletons. Documented treatment: approximately 11-day PBMC culture with coronavirus spike peptide pools or control peptides (ViraFEST assay). These receptors have no known antigen. Sequencing was performed on CD4+ T cells from blood, cultured in vitro. Receptor source: a human donor who had recovered from COVID-19.

The chain is built from TRBV19 and TRBJ1-1; no definite D call. V lost 7 bases and J 11 bases, leaving 20 bases between the germline ends. Per germline, CDR1 LNHDA and CDR2 SQIVND (reference sequence). This CDR3 comprises 13 residues. The CDR3 spells CASIGRARSVAFF. DNA for the CDR3: TGTGCCAGTATCGGACGGGCTCGATCGGTGGCTTTCTTT.

By share, this clonotype ranks as large. The chain employs TRBV6-1 and TRBJ2-7; 8 bases are a match to TRBD1. V was pared by 4 bases and J by 5 bases, with 13 bases of the junction left unmatched. The CDR3 is made up of 16 amino acids. From germline, CDR1 is MNHNS and CDR2 SASEGT. CDR3: CASSGHIGQGVHEQYF. The DNA of the CDR3 is TGTGCCAGCAGTGGCCATATTGGACAGGGCGTACACGAGCAGTACTTC.

The chain uses TRBV19 and TRBJ1-2; 9 bases are a match to TRBD1. Germline V gives CDR1 LNHDA, CDR2 SQIVND (reference sequence). The CDR3 runs to 17 residues. V shed 9 bases, J shed 7 bases, and the junction held 21 bases outside the gene matches. The CDR3 protein is CASIRKGTNRGRGGYTF. CDR3 nucleotide sequence: TGTGCCAGCATCAGGAAAGGAACTAACAGGGGGCGCGGTGGCTACACCTTC.

This clonotype has only a few counts. The gene calls are TRBV21-1 and TRBJ2-5; TRBD1 is the table's D call, not checked against the DNA. TRBV21-1 is tagged as a pseudogene. CDR3 length: 14 amino acids. The CDR3: CASSHRDFGETQYF. In DNA, the CDR3 is TGTGCCAGCAGTCACAGGGACTTCGGCGAGACCCAGTACTTC.

This clonotype rates as hyperexpanded. CDR3: CASSDRGRFYGYTF. CDR3 nucleotides: TGTGCCAGCAGTGACAGGGGGCGTTTCTATGGCTACACCTTC. V usage is TRBV6-2 or TRBV6-3 and J usage is TRBJ1-2; 10 positions match TRBD1. This CDR3 has 14 amino acids. The junction had 4 bases not matched to a gene; V was cut back by 5 bases and J by 4 bases. Per the germline V gene, CDR1 is MNHEY and CDR2 is SVGEGT.

This clonotype is labeled as medium-sized. The gene calls are TRBV20-1 and TRBJ1-1; possible D gene TRBD1, 6 bases. The V gene lost 0 bases and the J gene lost 1 base, with 15 bases spanning the gap. Per the germline V gene, CDR1 is DFQATT and CDR2 is SNEGSKA (reference sequence). The CDR3 covers 16 residues. Written as DNA, the CDR3 is TGCAGTGCTAGAGATTCGGCAGGGGCCCCGAACACTGAAGCTTTCTTT. Amino acids: CSARDSAGAPNTEAFF.

The V and J genes are TRBV20-1 and TRBJ1-1; 9 bases are a match to TRBD1. With 6 bases clipped from V and 3 bases from J, the junction kept 8 bases outside the gene matches. This CDR3 spans 14 amino acids. From germline, CDR1 is DFQATT and CDR2 SNEGSKA (reference sequence). CDR3 sequence: CSAGTGPRDTEAFF. The CDR3 DNA follows: TGCAGTGCCGGGACAGGGCCTCGGGACACTGAAGCTTTCTTT.

This clonotype was observed once. The J gene is TRBJ2-3, the V gene TRBV20-1; the match to TRBD2 covers 10 bases. The CDR3 runs 16 residues. Germline-derived CDR1 and CDR2 are DFQATT and SNEGSKA (reference sequence). The V and J ends lost 0 bases and 1 base, in that order; junction bases with no gene match: 4. The CDR3: CSARDALAGGTDTQYF. The CDR3 DNA reads TGCAGTGCTAGAGATGCTCTAGCGGGGGGCACAGATACGCAGTATTTT.

J is TRBJ2-2 and V is TRBV7-7, with D uncertain. V gave up 1 base and J gave up 3 bases, with 6 bases separating them. The germline V gene has CDR1 SSHAT and CDR2 FNYEAQ (reference sequence). The CDR3 loop spans 14 amino acids. CDR3 in amino acids: CASSLGVDTGELFF. DNA of the CDR3: TGTGCCAGCAGCTTAGGTGTTGACACCGGGGAGCTGTTTTTT. The complete variable domain, with remaining parts taken from reference TRBV7-7 and TRBJ2-2, reads GAGVSQSPRYKVTKRGQDVTLRCDPISSHATLYWYQQALGQGPEFLTYFNYEAQPDKSGLPSDRFSAERPEGSISTLTIQRTEQRDSAMYRCASSLGVDTGELFFGEGSRLTVL.

In this sample, this clonotype turned up a few times. The chain employs TRBV7-9 and TRBJ2-5, with a possible D match to TRBD2 (5 bases). The CDR3 length is 14 residues. CDR1 is SEHNR and CDR2 is FQNEAQ in the germline V gene (reference sequence). Trimming shortened V by 2 bases and J by 5 bases, and 12 bases separated the two germline ends. The CDR3 here is CASSLSISGETQYF. Written as DNA, the CDR3 is TGTGCCAGCAGCTTAAGTATATCGGGGGAGACCCAGTACTTC.

The rearrangement joins TRBV19 to TRBJ1-5; D remains unclear. The CDR3 extends over 15 amino acids. The germline gives CDR1 LNHDA, CDR2 SQIVND (reference sequence). Deletions cut 1 base from V and 4 bases from J, with 11 bases between. The CDR3 spells CASSIGGQINQPQHF. In nucleotides, the CDR3 is TGTGCCAGTAGTATAGGGGGTCAGATAAATCAGCCCCAGCATTTT. Based on the CDR3 plus reference TRBV19 and TRBJ1-5, the full variable domain is DGGITQSPKYLFRKEGQNVTLSCEQNLNHDAMYWYRQDPGQGLRLIYYSQIVNDFQKGDIAEGYSVSREKKESFPLTVTSAQKNPTAFYLCASSIGGQINQPQHFGDGTRLSIL.

This clonotype appeared a few times. The junction differs from germline at one of its ends, possibly a read error. V is TRBV7-3 and J is TRBJ2-3; 9 bases are a match to TRBD1. CDR3 length: 15 residues. Germline CDR1 and CDR2: SGHTA and FQGTGA. CDR3 residues: CVSSSRTGAGDTQYF. The CDR3 nucleotides read TGTGTCAGCAGCTCCAGGACAGGGGCAGGAGATACGCAGTATTTT.

V usage is TRBV18 and J usage is TRBJ1-5; tentatively, D is TRBD1 (6 bases). Trimming shortened V by 6 bases and J by 2 bases, and 11 bases separated the two germline ends. The CDR3 spans 14 residues. CDR1 is KGHSH, CDR2 LQKENI, per germline. CDR3 DNA: TGTGCCAGCTCCGGGGGGGGCGGCAATCAGCCCCAGCATTTT. It codes for CASSGGGGNQPQHF.

The V gene is TRBV12-3 or TRBV12-4, the J gene TRBJ2-2; 10 nucleotides line up with TRBD1. This CDR3 contains 14 residues. Trimming at V came to 4 bases and at J to 13 bases, leaving 9 bases not matched to a gene. The CDR3 sequence: CASSWTGGGRALFF. The CDR3 region has the DNA TGTGCCAGCAGTTGGACAGGGGGAGGACGGGCGCTGTTTTTT.

This clonotype ranks as large. The chain couples TRBV4-1 to TRBJ2-7; 11 nucleotides align to TRBD2. V was clipped by 3 bases and J by 1 base; unmatched bases: 14. CDR3 length: 19 residues. Germline V gives CDR1 MGHRA, CDR2 YSYEKL. The CDR3 here is CASSHPRIAGGKGSYEQYF. In nucleotides, the CDR3 is TGCGCCAGCAGCCACCCTAGGATAGCGGGGGGGAAAGGGTCCTACGAGCAGTACTTC.

This chain connects TRBV10-3 to TRBJ1-2; a possible D gene is TRBD1 (6 bases). The CDR3 is 14 amino acids. From germline, CDR1 is ENHRY and CDR2 SYGVKD. Trimming cost V 6 bases and J 2 bases, with 13 bases left between them. The CDR3 DNA sequence: TGTGCCATCAGGTTGTCGCAGGGGAACTATGGCTACACCTTC. This sequence encodes CAIRLSQGNYGYTF.

The chain links TRBV6-1 to TRBJ2-2, with 9 bases that match TRBD1. The CDR3 loop spans 15 amino acids. Trimming took 7 bases from V and 7 from J; bases not matched to a gene: 10. Germline values: CDR1 MNHNS, CDR2 SASEGT. DNA of the CDR3: TGTGCCAGCATTCGAACAGGGGGCGCGGGCGGGGAGCTGTTTTTT. It is translated as CASIRTGGAGGELFF.

The chain joins TRBV10-3 to TRBJ1-2, with D perhaps TRBD1 (5 bases). The CDR3 consists of 14 residues. Germline CDR1 is ENHRY and CDR2 is SYGVKD. With 1 base removed from V and 2 bases from J, the gap between germline ends came to 8 bases. The CDR3 reads CAISEWAGNYGYTF. The CDR3 DNA follows: TGTGCCATCAGTGAGTGGGCAGGGAACTATGGCTACACCTTC.

The chain recombines TRBV20-1 with TRBJ1-5; D not resolved. With 3 bases removed from V and 0 bases from J, the gap between germline ends came to 9 bases. The CDR3 covers 14 residues. The germline V gene has CDR1 DFQATT and CDR2 SNEGSKA (reference sequence). The CDR3 sequence is CSASLGFSNQPQHF. The CDR3 DNA reads TGCAGTGCTAGCCTGGGATTTAGCAATCAGCCCCAGCATTTT.

This sequence joins TRBV20-1 and TRBJ2-3, with D unresolved. The CDR3 has 11 amino acids. V was pared by 5 bases and J by 6 bases, with 9 bases between. CDR1 is DFQATT and CDR2 is SNEGSKA in the germline V gene (reference sequence). CDR3 loop: CSARGSDTQYF. CDR3 sequence (DNA): TGCAGTGCTCGCGGATCCGATACGCAGTATTTT.

J is TRBJ1-3 and V is TRBV20-1; 8 bases fit TRBD1. Germline CDR1 is DFQATT and CDR2 is SNEGSKA (reference sequence). Trimming at V came to 6 bases and at J to 2 bases, leaving 6 bases not matched to a gene. The CDR3 extends over 14 amino acids. The CDR3 bases are TGCAGTGCCCCAGGACAGGGTACTGGAAACACCATATATTTT. It yields the protein CSAPGQGTGNTIYF.

A remark on this clonotype: A read error is likely here: a far larger clone is one base away. The V and J genes are TRBV7-9 and TRBJ1-5; D is unresolved. The CDR3 covers 13 residues. Germline CDR1 SEHNR, CDR2 FQNEAQ (reference sequence). CDR3 DNA sequence: TGCGCCAGCAGCTCGGGCAGCAATCAGCCCCAGCATTTT. Its translation is CASSSGSNQPQHF.

The V call is TRBV7-9, the J call TRBJ1-1; 10 bases are a match to TRBD1. Germline V lookup: CDR1 SEHNR, CDR2 FQNEAQ (reference sequence). The V and J ends lost 3 bases and 6 bases, in that order; junction bases with no gene match: 16. The CDR3 consists of 18 residues. CDR3 sequence: CASSLANPAGTGAPEAFF. CDR3 nucleotides: TGTGCCAGCAGCTTGGCGAACCCGGCCGGGACAGGGGCCCCTGAAGCTTTCTTT.

The chain couples TRBV20-1 to TRBJ2-7; 7 nucleotides align to TRBD2. CDR1 is DFQATT, CDR2 SNEGSKA, per germline (reference sequence). Trimming at V came to 3 bases and at J to 2 bases, leaving 13 bases not matched to a gene. The CDR3 has 16 residues. Here the CDR3 DNA reads TGCAGTGCTAGGGATTCATTGGGAGGGATGCCCTACGAGCAGTACTTC. Translation gives CSARDSLGGMPYEQYF.

This clonotype was observed a single time. The chain joins TRBV20-1 to TRBJ1-5; the match to TRBD1 covers 8 bases. Trimming cost V 5 bases and J 2 bases; bases outside gene matches: 8. Germline values: CDR1 DFQATT, CDR2 SNEGSKA (reference sequence). This CDR3 has 15 residues. CDR3: CSAFPGGFRNQPQHF. The DNA for the CDR3 is TGCAGTGCTTTCCCAGGGGGCTTTCGCAATCAGCCCCAGCATTTT.

The chain combines TRBV30 with TRBJ2-7; 7 bases agree with TRBD1. This CDR3 comprises 14 residues. Looked up from germline, CDR1 is GTSNPN and CDR2 is SVGIG (reference sequence). V shed 3 bases, J shed 2 bases, and the junction held 7 bases outside the gene matches. The CDR3 region has the DNA TGTGCCTGGAGGGCGACAGGGAACCCCTACGAGCAGTACTTC. This encodes CAWRATGNPYEQYF.

This clonotype has a handful of counts. CDR3 coding DNA: TGTGCCAGTAGTATTGCGGGGAAAGGCTTCTATGGCTACACCTTC. Translation gives CASSIAGKGFYGYTF. V and J are TRBV19 and TRBJ1-2; D is unresolved. The CDR3 loop spans 15 amino acids. V lost 3 bases and J lost 4, with 15 bases in between. Germline CDR1 LNHDA, CDR2 SQIVND (reference sequence). The full variable domain, completed using reference TRBV19 and TRBJ1-2, is DGGITQSPKYLFRKEGQNVTLSCEQNLNHDAMYWYRQDPGQGLRLIYYSQIVNDFQKGDIAEGYSVSREKKESFPLTVTSAQKNPTAFYLCASSIAGKGFYGYTFGSGTRLTVV.

The chain joins TRBV20-1 to TRBJ1-2, with TRBD1 matching 8 bases. CDR1 and CDR2 from the germline V gene are DFQATT and SNEGSKA (reference sequence). The CDR3 runs 13 residues. After removal of 5 bases from V and 2 bases from J, the junction contained 4 bases not matched to a gene. Written as DNA, the CDR3 is TGCAGTGCTGCGGGACAGGACAACTATGGCTACACCTTC. Encoded protein: CSAAGQDNYGYTF.